A single TCR beta chain is shown here with its context. Its binding antigen is unknown. Per-base quality was not reported, and no clone a single base away is much larger than it. At one collaborating source in Seattle, patients were enrolled during active infection and were followed longitudinally through the course of disease. Each collaborating institution followed its own protocols to collect whole blood in K2EDTA tubes. For TCRbeta analysis, collaborator samples were shipped as frozen whole blood, as isolated PBMCs, or as DNA extracted from either sample type. The entry originates in a study of blood T cell repertoires in COVID-19 (dated by TCRdb to 2018 to 2020). Looking at the study overall: Collaborator samples came from the United States, Italy and Spain and covered acute and convalescent phases of COVID-19. The prospective study material was composed of cDNA or gDNA derived from T cells, B-cell-depleted T cells, or PBMCs. The dataset comprised deeply sampled blood TCRbeta repertoires from subjects exposed to, actively infected with, or recovered from COVID-19. The repertoires were released in a freely available public database meant as a resource for research on the immune response to SARS-CoV-2. The samples were drawn from two sources: the first 160 participants of the ongoing ImmuneRACE study, and some 1,300 subjects contributed by 6 global collaborators. Sample metadata almost always included a de-identified subject ID, COVID-19 status, age in years and sex. HLA class I and class II types, where available, came from metadata supplied by the sample provider rather than from assay-based typing. Beyond this particular receptor, the publication reports: The amount of clinical and demographic metadata varied by source and participant and was provided uncurated.

TCRbeta CDR3 regions were amplified from genomic DNA by means of the immunoSEQ Assay, a bias-controlled multiplex PCR. The paper's processing steps were these. The number of nucleated cells in each sample was estimated by amplification of reference gene primers within the assay. Sequence reads were collapsed and filtered to measure the absolute abundance of every unique TCRbeta CDR3 rearrangement. For each sample, productive Simpson clonality was calculated as the square root of Simpson's diversity index across productive rearrangements. TCRdb carries this immuneACCESS record with in-frame sequences only. Its versions omit some clonotypes, under half of them owing to an unresolved V gene in the studies checked, with the rest unexplained. D and trimming come from the DNA, and the V and J calls and clone size come from that table. Here the sample has about 160,000 clones; about 85% occur a single time. The top ten clonotypes cover about 6.9% of the sample.

CDR1 and CDR2 are drawn from the germline V gene: SGHDT, YYEEEE. The CDR3 holds 13 amino acids from the cysteine to the phenylalanine. Only the CDR3 region is kept as DNA, spanning 39 bases read in frame from base 1. Cut back by 3 bases and 3 bases, the V and J ends lie 7 bases apart. The rearranged chain carries TRBV5-6 and TRBJ2-1; the D gene cannot be resolved reliably. This TCR derives from a man older than 75 with COVID-19, enrolled during active disease. The sequencing input was peripheral blood. For the CDR3, the sequence is CASSSILYNEQFF. In nucleotide form, the sequence is TGTGCCAGCAGCTCTATACTCTACAATGAGCAGTTCTTC.